The 15 T cell receptor beta chains listed next were all sequenced from one sample in a study of blood T cell repertoires in COVID-19 (dated by TCRdb to 2020 to 2022). Receptors were amplified or captured by the immunoSEQ multiplex PCR assay. Held by TCRdb, this immuneACCESS table contains in-frame sequences only and omits some clones. Under half of the omission traces to an unresolved V gene where checked; the cause of the rest is unknown. The table for this sample lists 65,000 to 85,000 clones; 79% of them were counted only once. Of the sample, about 5.4% falls within the top ten clones. The source material was peripheral blood. Receptors were obtained from a woman older than 75 with active or convalescent COVID-19.

A remark on this clone: Distinct nucleotide sequences in the sample also encode this CDR3. The chain uses TRBV5-1 and TRBJ2-7, with TRBD1 matching over 8 bases. CDR1 is SGHRS and CDR2 is YFSETQ in the germline V gene. This CDR3 has 14 amino acids. The J segment lost 4 bases and the V segment lost 4 bases, leaving 7 bases of the junction unmatched. This CDR3 is CASSPGTGAYEQYF. Written as DNA, the CDR3 is TGCGCCAGCAGCCCCGGGACAGGAGCTTACGAGCAGTACTTC.

The gene calls are TRBV27 and TRBJ2-1; a possible D gene is TRBD2 (6 bases). The CDR3 is made up of 14 amino acids. Trimming removed 5 bases at V and 10 bases at J, with 18 bases between. CDR1 is MNHEY, CDR2 SMNVEV, per germline (reference sequence). The CDR3 DNA follows: TGTGCCAGCAGTCCTCCGGGACTGCCTAGGGAGCAGTTCTTC. This codes for CASSPPGLPREQFF.

The chain is built from TRBV5-3 and TRBJ1-5, with TRBD1 matching over 8 bases. TRBV5-3 is annotated as an ORF whose role is uncertain. The CDR3 spans 14 residues. Losses at the gene ends were 4 bases for V and 10 bases for J; bases not matched to a gene: 10. The CDR3 coding sequence is TGTGCCAGAAGCGCCCGGACAGGGCCCTCCCCCCAGCATTTT. Its protein product is CARSARTGPSPQHF.

This chain connects TRBV30 to TRBJ1-4; D is possibly TRBD1 (5 bases). The CDR3 length is 15 residues. V lost 5 bases and J 0 bases, leaving 13 bases between the germline ends. Germline V gene sequence: CDR1 GTSNPN, CDR2 SVGIG (reference sequence). DNA for the CDR3: TGTGCCTGGTCGACAGTTTATGCAACTAATGAAAAACTGTTTTTT. It translates to CAWSTVYATNEKLFF.

J is TRBJ2-7 and V is TRBV5-1, with a tentative D call TRBD2 (5 bases). The V gene lost 4 bases and the J gene lost 2 bases, with 13 bases spanning the gap. Per germline, CDR1 SGHRS and CDR2 YFSETQ. The CDR3 spans 14 residues. The CDR3 DNA follows: TGCGCCAGCAGCCAGGACTCCCTCCCCTACGAGCAGTACTTC. The encoded protein is CASSQDSLPYEQYF. The whole variable domain, filled in from reference TRBV5-1 and TRBJ2-7, reads KAGVTQTPRYLIKTRGQQVTLSCSPISGHRSVSWYQQTPGQGLQFLFEYFSETQRNKGNFPGRFSGRQFSNSRSEMNVSTLELGDSALYLCASSQDSLPYEQYFGPGTRLTVT.

Here the CDR3 reads CASSRQQEYSNQPQHF. Written as DNA, the CDR3 is TGTGCCAGCAGCCGGCAACAGGAGTATAGCAATCAGCCCCAGCATTTT. This chain links TRBV3-1 (or the pseudogene TRBV3-2) with TRBJ1-5; possibly TRBD1 for D (5 bases). The CDR3 has 16 residues. V was pared by 4 bases and J by 0 bases, with 13 bases between. The germline V gene has CDR1 LGHDT and CDR2 YNNKEL (reference sequence).

The chain carries TRBV6-2 or TRBV6-3 and TRBJ2-1, with TRBD2 as a possible D gene (6 bases). The CDR3 covers 19 residues. Trimming left V 4 bases short and J 0 bases short, with 22 bases between. Germline lookup yields CDR1 MNHEY and CDR2 SVGEGT. The CDR3 sequence is CASSSLPTSPQSSYNEQFF. The CDR3 bases are TGTGCCAGCAGTTCCCTCCCCACTAGCCCCCAGAGCTCCTACAATGAGCAGTTCTTC.

This clone was observed a few times. The chain has TRBV19 and TRBJ2-7, with D maybe TRBD2 (6 bases). V was trimmed by 0 bases and J by 0 bases, leaving 15 bases between them. The CDR3 loop spans 17 amino acids. Germline V lookup: CDR1 LNHDA, CDR2 SQIVND (reference sequence). CDR3 amino acids: CASSIDLGGTYSYEQYF. The CDR3 coding sequence is TGTGCCAGTAGTATAGATCTCGGAGGGACGTACTCCTACGAGCAGTACTTC.

V usage is TRBV29-1 and J usage is TRBJ1-1; D unclear. V shed 2 bases and J shed 4 bases, with 5 bases lying between them. Germline values: CDR1 SQVTM, CDR2 ANQGSEA. There are 11 residues in the CDR3. The CDR3 sequence is CSVETATEAFF. CDR3 bases: TGCAGCGTTGAAACAGCCACTGAAGCTTTCTTT.

J is TRBJ1-2 and V is TRBV6-2 or TRBV6-3, with 7 bases aligning to TRBD1. The trim removed 2 bases at V and 2 bases at J, leaving 2 bases unmatched. CDR1 is MNHEY, CDR2 SVGEGT, per germline. The CDR3 runs 14 residues. CDR3 protein: CASSYGGQNYGYTF. The CDR3 region has the DNA TGTGCCAGCAGTTACGGGGGACAGAACTATGGCTACACCTTC.

The chain is built from TRBV14 and TRBJ2-3, with 9 bases matching TRBD2. CDR3 length equals 15 residues. The V gene end was trimmed by 4 bases and the J gene end by 3 bases; junction bases not matched to a gene: 5. Germline CDR1 and CDR2: SGHDN and FVKESK. CDR3 region: CASSRAGGFTDTQYF. The CDR3, as DNA: TGTGCCAGCAGCCGAGCGGGAGGTTTTACAGATACGCAGTATTTT.

This chain connects TRBV28 to TRBJ1-6; TRBD1 matches 8 bases. The CDR3 contains 15 residues. V gave up 6 bases and J gave up 5 bases; unmatched junction bases: 6. The germline gives CDR1 MDHEN, CDR2 SYDVKM. CDR3 residues: CASRDWTGNNSPLHF. The CDR3, as DNA: TGTGCCAGCAGGGATTGGACAGGGAATAATTCACCCCTCCACTTT.

The rearrangement joins TRBV19 to TRBJ2-3; 9 bases are shared with TRBD1. Trimming removed 1 base from V and 1 base from J; junction bases left unmatched: 3. Per the germline V gene, CDR1 is LNHDA and CDR2 is SQIVND (reference sequence). The CDR3 runs 16 residues. CDR3 residues: CASSIVRTGGTDTQYF. Written as DNA, the CDR3 is TGTGCCAGTAGTATAGTACGGACAGGGGGCACAGATACGCAGTATTTT.

V and J are TRBV11-2 and TRBJ2-3; TRBD2 matches at 8 bases. The CDR3 extends over 16 amino acids. After removal of 5 bases from V and 1 base from J, the junction contained 8 bases not matched to a gene. The germline V gene has CDR1 SGHAT and CDR2 FQNNGV. The CDR3 region is CASSRDRAGGTDTQYF. In DNA, the CDR3 is TGTGCCAGCAGCCGAGACCGAGCGGGGGGCACAGATACGCAGTATTTT. Together with reference TRBV11-2 and TRBJ2-3, the CDR3 gives the full variable domain: EAGVAQSPRYKIIEKRQSVAFWCNPISGHATLYWYQQILGQGPKLLIQFQNNGVVDDSQLPKDRFSAERLKGVDSTLKIQPAKLEDSAVYLCASSRDRAGGTDTQYFGPGTRLTVL.

This clone came up many times. V gene TRBV4-3 combines with J gene TRBJ1-1, with unresolved D. CDR1 is LGHNA, CDR2 YSLEER, per germline. The CDR3 length is 13 residues. V shed 5 bases and J shed 0 bases, with 7 bases lying between them. Here the CDR3 DNA reads TGCGCCAGCAGCAAGAGGATGAACACTGAAGCTTTCTTT. Its translation: CASSKRMNTEAFF.